This T cell receptor beta chain was observed in a study of regulatory T cells in long-lasting Graves disease. Noted time point: newly diagnosed GD, antithyroid drugs for less than 3 months. Scientists built the TCR library using RNA that was extracted from PBMCs. CDR1 SGHNT and CDR2 YYREEE come from the germline V gene (reference sequence). V was pared by 2 bases and J by 6 bases, with 12 bases between. This CDR3 is built from 13 residues. Through Arm-PCR of CDR3 regions and iRepertoire HTBI primers, TCR beta libraries were built. TCRdb independently ran MiXCR on the multiplex PCR reads; one entry per CDR3 protein. Here the sample spans 450,000 to 600,000 distinct CDR3 sequences, approximately 13% being singletons. The same specimen was also included in a second study, on T cells in Graves' hyperthyroidism and ophthalmopathy. Per that study: Patients between 18 and 65 years old had hyperthyroidism, newly diagnosed and lasting under 2 months. Initially, a first-round RT-PCR of the TCR CDR3 employed the HTBI primer set. Researchers found most expanded thyroid clonotypes above 0.001 in blood as well.

The material sequenced was peripheral blood mononuclear cells (PBMCs), taken at new diagnosis, from a patient treated with antithyroid drugs. This sequence was found in a man aged 25-45 years with Graves disease. The rearrangement joins TRBV5-4 to TRBJ2-7; possibly TRBD1 for D (5 bases). CDR3 sequence reads: CASSFPGRSEQYF. The CDR3 bases are TGTGCCAGCAGCTTTCCAGGGCGGAGCGAGCAGTACTTC.